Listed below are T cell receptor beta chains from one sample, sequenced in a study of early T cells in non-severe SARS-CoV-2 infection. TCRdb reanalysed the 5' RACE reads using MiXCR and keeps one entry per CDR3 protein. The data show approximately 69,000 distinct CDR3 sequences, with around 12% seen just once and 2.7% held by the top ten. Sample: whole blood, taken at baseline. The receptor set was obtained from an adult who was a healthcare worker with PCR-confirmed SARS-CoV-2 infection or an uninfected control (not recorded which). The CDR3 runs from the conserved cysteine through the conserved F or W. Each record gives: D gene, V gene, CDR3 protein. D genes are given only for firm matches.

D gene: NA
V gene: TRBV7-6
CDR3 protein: CASSLAVYPETQYF

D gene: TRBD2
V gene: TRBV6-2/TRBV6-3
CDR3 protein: CASSSPLAGAPGEQFF

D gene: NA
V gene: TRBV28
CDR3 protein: CASSFVLGTARGQFF

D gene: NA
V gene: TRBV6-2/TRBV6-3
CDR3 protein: CASGTSGANVLTF

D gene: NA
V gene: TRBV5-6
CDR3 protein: CASSRRTERPNTEAFF

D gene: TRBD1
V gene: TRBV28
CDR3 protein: CASSPTGGWDYTGELFF

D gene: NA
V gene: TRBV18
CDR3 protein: CASSPREGSREQYF

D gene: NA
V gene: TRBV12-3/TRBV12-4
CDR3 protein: CASIPTRGGELFF

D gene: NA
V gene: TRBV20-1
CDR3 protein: CSAREGGGTDTQYF

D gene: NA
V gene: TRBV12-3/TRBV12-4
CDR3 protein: CASSLVQLNTGELFF

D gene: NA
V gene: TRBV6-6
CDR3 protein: CASRGGVGNTIYF

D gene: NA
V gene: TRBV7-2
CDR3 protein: CASSLGDYGYTF

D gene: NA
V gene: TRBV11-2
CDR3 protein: CASSLDPGGETQYF

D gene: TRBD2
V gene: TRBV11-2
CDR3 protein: CASSFPPAGTNTGELFF

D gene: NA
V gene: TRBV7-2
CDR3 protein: CASSPIDLPNNEQFF

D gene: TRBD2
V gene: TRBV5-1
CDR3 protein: CASSFSGGRGDTQYF

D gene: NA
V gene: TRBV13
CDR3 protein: CASSLEGDNTEAFF

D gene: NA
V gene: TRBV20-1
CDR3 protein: CSAKGLWNYGYTF

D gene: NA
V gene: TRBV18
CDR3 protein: CASSPLQTSYEQYF

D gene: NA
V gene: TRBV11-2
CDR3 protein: CASSLDGTPGANVLTF

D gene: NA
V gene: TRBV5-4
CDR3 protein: CASSLGPSLDEQYF

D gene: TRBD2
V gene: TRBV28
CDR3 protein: CASREGLARFTDTQYF

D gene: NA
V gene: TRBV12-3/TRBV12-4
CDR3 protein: CASARASYEQYF

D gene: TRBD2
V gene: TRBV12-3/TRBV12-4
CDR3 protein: CASRSPRGGGETQYF

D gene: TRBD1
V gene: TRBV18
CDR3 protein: CASSADRDEQYF

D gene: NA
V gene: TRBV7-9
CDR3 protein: CASSLTGGPEAFF

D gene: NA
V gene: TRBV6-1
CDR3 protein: CASNRGLDYEQYF

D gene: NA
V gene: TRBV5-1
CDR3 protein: CASSLGQDTGELFF

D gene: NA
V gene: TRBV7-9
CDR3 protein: CAPGDGGDTQYF

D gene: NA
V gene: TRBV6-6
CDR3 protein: CASTGDAGEETQYF

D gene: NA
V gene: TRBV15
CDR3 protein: CATSRGGIEGYKNIQYF

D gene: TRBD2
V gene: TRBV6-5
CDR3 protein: CASSRGRVTDTQYF

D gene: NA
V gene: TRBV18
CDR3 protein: CASSTNRDTEAFF

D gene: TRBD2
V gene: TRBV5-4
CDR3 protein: CASSYGSSGYGTDTQYF

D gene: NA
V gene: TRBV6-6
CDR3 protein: CASRWTATYGYTF

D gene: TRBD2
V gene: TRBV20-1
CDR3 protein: CSARDRLAGVYEQYF

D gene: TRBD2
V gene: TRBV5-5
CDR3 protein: CASSLGLAVSTDTQYF

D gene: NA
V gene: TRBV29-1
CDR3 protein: CSVADSEAFF

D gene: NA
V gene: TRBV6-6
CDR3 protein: CASSSDRAGRNTEAFF

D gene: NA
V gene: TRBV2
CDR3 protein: CASSGGLRNSPLHF

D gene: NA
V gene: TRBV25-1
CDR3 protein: CASSAWDTPYGYTF

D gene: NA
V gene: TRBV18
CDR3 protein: CASSPLKSSYNSPLHF

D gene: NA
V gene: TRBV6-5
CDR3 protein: CVSSHGPGNEQFF

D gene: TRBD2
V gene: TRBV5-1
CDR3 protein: CASSPGGASLSLINEQFF

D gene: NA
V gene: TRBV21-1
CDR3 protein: CASSNRDSYTGELFF

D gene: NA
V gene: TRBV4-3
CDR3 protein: CASSQDWGGPGNIQYF

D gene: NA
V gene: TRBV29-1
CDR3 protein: CSVSPDSSTDTQYF

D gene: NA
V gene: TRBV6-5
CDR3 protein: CASREHDSAFF

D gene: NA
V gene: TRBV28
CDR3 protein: CASSFRVGRGSYEQYF

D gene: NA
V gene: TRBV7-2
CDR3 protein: CASRPGNGPQFF

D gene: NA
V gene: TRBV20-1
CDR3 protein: CSAPGSPNEKLFF

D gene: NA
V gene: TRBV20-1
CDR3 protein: CSARKGGALVDEQFF

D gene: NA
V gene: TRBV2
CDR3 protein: CASSDRRTGETQYF

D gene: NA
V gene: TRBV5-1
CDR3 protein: CASSPETATNNYGYTF